The TCR beta chain under discussion was sequenced for a study of blood T cell repertoires in COVID-19. V dropped 2 bases and J dropped 1 base, with 14 bases sitting between them. CDR3 length equals 16 residues. Germline V lookup: CDR1 LGHDT, CDR2 YNNKEL (reference sequence). Assay: immunoSEQ multiplex PCR; the TCRdb copy retains only in-frame clones and omits some. This sample has over 250,000 clones, with over 75% found just once. V and J are TRBV3-1 (or the pseudogene TRBV3-2) and TRBJ1-1; perhaps TRBD1 as D (6 bases). The clonotype originates from a woman aged 25-40 years with acute or convalescent COVID-19. The sequencing input was peripheral blood. The CDR3 protein is CASSQPPGHTNTEAFF. In DNA form, the CDR3 reads TGTGCCAGCAGCCAACCTCCGGGACACACGAACACTGAAGCTTTCTTT.